These T cell receptor beta chains were read from a single sample in a study of T cells in Graves' hyperthyroidism and ophthalmopathy. TCRdb re-called the multiplex PCR reads through MiXCR, storing one row per CDR3 protein. The data show about 640,000 distinct CDR3 sequences, with less than 25% seen just once and about 34% held by the top ten. Sequenced material: blood. These receptors originate from a man in his thirties or forties with Graves' ophthalmopathy. CDR3s include the opening cysteine and the closing phenylalanine or tryptophan.

v_call	j_call	cdr3_aa
TRBV6-1	TRBJ1-5	CASTKGFYSNQPQHF
TRBV7-8	TRBJ1-1	CASSWGQANTEAFF
TRBV7-2	TRBJ1-2	CASSNLDRPEAYGYTF
TRBV5-1	TRBJ2-1	CASSFNPYNEQFF
TRBV12-3/TRBV12-4	TRBJ2-1	CASTRSSSYNEQFF
TRBV7-9	TRBJ2-7	CASSPPTTGGEQYF
TRBV5-1	TRBJ2-2	CAPAGPPEGELFF
TRBV11-3	TRBJ2-2	CASSSRWEGTGELFF
TRBV10-3	TRBJ1-1	CAISGGTGGAYTEAFF
TRBV7-8	TRBJ2-3	CASSPGTRPTDTQYF
TRBV24-1	TRBJ2-2	CATSDPAGDNGELFF
TRBV7-9	TRBJ1-5	CASSLALRFVGRTYSNQPQHF
TRBV20-1	TRBJ2-7	CSVFGREISYEQYF
TRBV7-2	TRBJ2-1	CASSLVKSSYNEQFF
TRBV5-1	TRBJ2-5	CASSLVWDYQETQYF
TRBV2	TRBJ1-1	CASSEEWTPTVAFF
TRBV29-1	TRBJ2-3	CSVQFGRSTDTQYF
TRBV12-3/TRBV12-4	TRBJ2-1	CASTMSGGNEQFF
TRBV29-1	TRBJ1-1	CSVGDKFNTEAFF
TRBV28	TRBJ2-6	CASSLIGDSGANVLTF
TRBV10-2	TRBJ2-1	CASSLLAGGLGSYNEQFF
TRBV30	TRBJ2-7	CAWGPTSEQYF
TRBV3-1	TRBJ1-2	CASSTRQGANYGYTF
TRBV12-3/TRBV12-4	TRBJ1-1	CASSLGGDGSSAEAFF
TRBV6-1	TRBJ1-2	CASSEAEQGYGYTF
TRBV4-3	TRBJ2-7	CASSPGQNSYEQYF
TRBV28	TRBJ2-7	CASSLGQLNEQYF